Listed below are T cell receptor beta chains from one sample, sequenced in a study of cytomegalovirus exposure and HLA in healthy donors. Repertoires were generated with immunoSEQ multiplex PCR, while TCRdb's copy carries only in-frame clones and drops some. Of 150,000 to 180,000 clones listed, 80% are singletons. Sequencing was performed on PBMCs. All receptors come from a man aged 25-40 years in good health and CMV-seropositive. Each CDR3 is given with its conserved first and last residue. Each record gives: D gene, V gene, J gene, CDR3 protein, CDR3 DNA. D genes are given only for firm matches.

.	TRBV6-5	TRBJ2-7	CASSYSAGGSYEQYF	TGTGCCAGCAGTTACTCGGCAGGGGGGTCCTACGAGCAGTACTTC
TRBD2	TRBV4-2	TRBJ2-7	CASSRGLAGAGEQYF	TGTGCCAGCAGCCGTGGACTAGCGGGAGCAGGCGAGCAGTACTTC
TRBD2	TRBV11-3	TRBJ2-2	CASSPSSSGETGELFF	TGTGCCAGCAGCCCAAGCTCTAGCGGAGAGACCGGGGAGCTGTTTTTT
TRBD2	TRBV4-1	TRBJ2-1	CASSQSGLAGHNEQFF	TGCGCCAGCAGCCAATCGGGACTAGCTGGCCACAATGAGCAGTTCTTC
.	TRBV7-9	TRBJ2-7	CASSLSLSAEKLYEQYF	TGTGCCAGCAGCTTAAGTCTTTCGGCGGAAAAACTTTACGAGCAGTACTTC
TRBD2	TRBV29-1	TRBJ2-4	CSVEEGGSDIQYF	TGCAGCGTTGAAGAAGGCGGGAGTGACATTCAGTACTTC
TRBD1	TRBV9	TRBJ2-5	CASSPGTGQRETQYF	TGTGCCAGCAGCCCTGGGACAGGTCAAAGGGAGACCCAGTACTTC
TRBD1	TRBV5-1	TRBJ2-1	CASSSTQGAGYNEQFF	TGCGCCAGCAGTTCTACCCAGGGGGCAGGATACAATGAGCAGTTCTTC
TRBD1	TRBV28	TRBJ2-7	CASSLGQGNEQYF	TGTGCCAGCAGTTTAGGACAGGGGAACGAGCAGTACTTC
.	TRBV7-9	TRBJ1-1	CASSFGVPEAFF	TGTGCCAGCAGCTTCGGGGTACCTGAAGCTTTCTTT